The 5 T cell receptor beta chains given below trace back to one sample, sequenced in a study of T cells in Graves' hyperthyroidism and ophthalmopathy. TCR beta CDR3 regions were amplified from RNA. The TCR CDR3 was amplified in a first-round RT-PCR using the HTBI primer set. TCRdb fed the multiplex PCR reads into MiXCR, producing one record per CDR3 protein. The sample has roughly 290,000 distinct CDR3 sequences, approximately 15% seen once; the top ten hold roughly 53%. Sequenced material: blood. The receptors stem from a woman aged 55-69 years with Graves' ophthalmopathy.

This clonotype was found many times. The rearrangement uses TRBV20-1 and TRBJ1-2; possible D gene TRBD1, 6 bases. This CDR3 spans 14 amino acids. Germline assignment: CDR1 DFQATT and CDR2 SNEGSKA (reference sequence). Trimming took 5 bases from V and 7 from J, leaving 20 bases between them. The CDR3 DNA sequence: TGCAGTGCTCCCCGAGGGGCAGGGGAGTCTGGCTACACCTTC. This translates into CSAPRGAGESGYTF.

V and J are TRBV12-3 or TRBV12-4 and TRBJ2-1; 11 positions match TRBD2. The CDR3 runs to 15 residues. The trim removed 2 bases at V and 9 bases at J, leaving 6 bases unmatched. The CDR3 loop reads CASSLMTSGDLEQFF. In DNA form, the CDR3 reads TGTGCCAGCAGTTTAATGACTAGCGGGGACCTTGAGCAGTTCTTC.

This clonotype was seen many times. The V gene is TRBV3-1, the J gene TRBJ1-2; D uncertain. V shed 0 bases and J shed 2 bases, with 10 bases lying between them. CDR1 is LGHDT and CDR2 is YNNKEL in the germline V gene (reference sequence). The CDR3 extends over 15 amino acids. The CDR3 DNA reads as TGTGCCAGCAGCCAAGAGAGTGGCCTCAACTATGGCTACACCTTC. Protein sequence: CASSQESGLNYGYTF. The variable domain in full, completed from reference TRBV3-1 and TRBJ1-2, reads DTAVSQTPKYLVTQMGNDKSIKCEQNLGHDTMYWYKQDSKKFLKIMFSYNNKELIINETVPNRFSPKSPDKAHLNLHINSLELGDSAVYFCASSQESGLNYGYTFGSGTRLTVV.

This clonotype was seen a handful of times. V is TRBV7-9 and J is TRBJ1-1; D is ambiguous. Germline CDR1 SEHNR, CDR2 FQNEAQ (reference sequence). The CDR3 is made up of 13 amino acids. The V end was cut by 2 bases, the J end by 6 bases, with 10 bases between. The CDR3 DNA is TGTGCCAGCAGCTTACCCCCGGACCCTGAAGCTTTCTTT. Amino acids: CASSLPPDPEAFF.

The rearrangement links TRBV19 to TRBJ2-1; D perhaps matches TRBD2 (6 bases). The length of the CDR3 is 16 residues. Germline V gives CDR1 LNHDA, CDR2 SQIVND (reference sequence). Trimming removed 1 base at V and 3 bases at J, with 13 bases between. The CDR3 DNA reads TGTGCCAGTAGTATAGGTGGGGGGATGATCTACAATGAGCAGTTCTTC. Protein sequence: CASSIGGGMIYNEQFF. The variable domain in full, completed from reference TRBV19 and TRBJ2-1, reads DGGITQSPKYLFRKEGQNVTLSCEQNLNHDAMYWYRQDPGQGLRLIYYSQIVNDFQKGDIAEGYSVSREKKESFPLTVTSAQKNPTAFYLCASSIGGGMIYNEQFFGPGTRLTVL.